Here is one TCR beta chain with its context. In the original analysis: Reference gene primer amplification in the assay estimated nucleated cell counts. Some clones are missing from TCRdb's copy, which holds only in-frame ones; the method was immunoSEQ multiplex PCR. D and trimming were read from the DNA, whereas the V and J calls and clone size are those reported in that table. The table includes hundreds of thousands of clones, nearly 90% detected once. Germline CDR1 reads KGHSH; CDR2 reads LQKENI. The CDR3 length is 15 residues. Between the trimmed V and J ends, which lost 0 bases and 8 bases, there was a span of 16 bases. This specimen comes from a study of blood T cell repertoires in COVID-19. Study in general: Acute and convalescent COVID-19 specimens originated in the United States, Italy and Spain. T cells, B-cell-depleted T cells, or PBMCs provided the cDNA or gDNA that served as material.

Patients of the Seattle cohort, enrolled during active infection, were followed longitudinally. Sequences were obtained from peripheral blood. This receptor was obtained from a woman between 25 and 40 years old with COVID-19, enrolled during active disease. The chain couples TRBV18 to TRBJ1-2; D possibly corresponds to TRBD1 (5 bases). The CDR3 reads CASSPPEGRILGYTF. As DNA, the CDR3 is TGTGCCAGCTCACCACCGGAGGGGAGGATATTGGGCTACACCTTC.